This T cell receptor (beta chain) was obtained from a study of tumour-infiltrating T cells in Burkitt lymphoma. Study context: Patients covered every epidemiological subtype of Burkitt lymphoma. Repertoire clonality predicted overall and progression-free survival.

The method was immunoSEQ multiplex PCR; TCRdb's version includes in-frame clones alone and lacks a portion of them. This sample has about 6,600 clones, with roughly 84% found just once. The CDR3 sequence is 15 residues long. Germline V gene sequence: CDR1 SGHVS, CDR2 FQNEAQ. V lost 2 bases and J 5 bases, leaving 13 bases between the germline ends. Study-wide results and limits: Public clonotypes, several, appeared across numerous Burkitt lymphoma patients.

This clone was picked up one time. Its target is not known. This clonotype originated in a human donor with Burkitt lymphoma. The V and J genes are TRBV7-8 and TRBJ2-1, with D possibly TRBD2 on 6 matching bases. Input material: tumor tissue. The CDR3 coding sequence is TGTGCCAGCAGCTTACTGGGCGGGACCCACAATGAGCAGTTCTTC. This gives the protein CASSLLGGTHNEQFF.